The 8 T cell receptor beta chains in this list originate from one sample, sequenced in a study of blood T cell repertoires in COVID-19. Produced via immunoSEQ multiplex PCR; TCRdb's table is partial and in-frame only. The sample lists roughly 380,000 clones; 88% were seen once. Sequenced: PBMCs or T cells enriched from blood (not recorded which). These receptor sequences come from a woman aged 30 to 39 who had been exposed to COVID-19.

This chain links TRBV18 with TRBJ2-1, with 9 bases lining up with TRBD1. V shed 0 bases, J shed 9 bases, and the junction held 9 bases outside the gene matches. CDR1 and CDR2 from the germline V gene are KGHSH and LQKENI. The CDR3 has 16 residues. The CDR3, as DNA: TGTGCCAGCTCACCACCAGGGACAGGGAAATTCATTGAGCAGTTCTTC. Its protein product is CASSPPGTGKFIEQFF. Complete variable domain (other parts from reference TRBV18 and TRBJ2-1): NAGVMQNPRHLVRRRGQEARLRCSPMKGHSHVYWYRQLPEEGLKFMVYLQKENIIDESGMPKERFSAEFPKEGPSILRIQQVVRGDSAAYFCASSPPGTGKFIEQFFGPGTRLTVL.

V usage is TRBV7-8 and J usage is TRBJ2-7; 8 bases are a match to TRBD2. Germline values: CDR1 SGHVS, CDR2 FQNEAQ. There are 17 residues in the CDR3. The V and J ends lost 5 bases and 2 bases, in that order; junction bases with no gene match: 14. The CDR3: CASSTLTQRGRPYEQYF. As DNA, the CDR3 is TGTGCCAGCAGCACACTGACCCAACGCGGGAGGCCCTACGAGCAGTACTTC. The full variable domain, its missing parts supplied by reference TRBV7-8 and TRBJ2-7, is GAGVSQSPRYKVAKRGQDVALRCDPISGHVSLFWYQQALGQGPEFLTYFQNEAQLDKSGLPSDRFFAERPEGSVSTLKIQRTQQEDSAVYLCASSTLTQRGRPYEQYFGPGTRLTVT.

The chain combines TRBV18 with TRBJ2-1; weak D call: TRBD1 (6 bases). V shed 0 bases and J shed 5 bases, with 14 bases lying between them. Germline V lookup: CDR1 KGHSH, CDR2 LQKENI. This CDR3 spans 16 amino acids. The CDR3 nucleotides are TGTGCCAGCTCACCACCGGGGCAGGGGATTCACAATGAGCAGTTCTTC. Translated: CASSPPGQGIHNEQFF.

The chain combines TRBV7-9 with TRBJ1-5; D unresolved. The CDR3 has 15 amino acids. V shed 9 bases and J shed 0 bases, with 15 bases lying between them. CDR1 SEHNR and CDR2 FQNEAQ come from the germline V gene (reference sequence). CDR3 sequence reads: CASSLGRDSNQPQHF. CDR3 sequence (DNA): TGTGCCAGTAGCCTAGGGAGGGATAGCAATCAGCCCCAGCATTTT. Supplemented by reference TRBV7-9 and TRBJ1-5, the full variable domain reads DTGVSQNPRHKITKRGQNVTFRCDPISEHNRLYWYRQTLGQGPEFLTYFQNEAQLEKSRLLSDRFSAERPKGSFSTLEIQRTEQGDSAMYLCASSLGRDSNQPQHFGDGTRLSIL.

The gene calls are TRBV6-5 and TRBJ2-5, with D possibly matching TRBD1 (6 bases). Germline values: CDR1 MNHEY, CDR2 SVGAGI. CDR3 length: 14 residues. Trimming removed 7 bases at V and 2 bases at J, with 14 bases between. The CDR3 DNA follows: TGTGCCAGCACCCCAGGGGAATGGCAAGAGACCCAGTACTTC. Protein product: CASTPGEWQETQYF.

The chain has TRBV6-5 and TRBJ2-5, with D tentatively TRBD2 (6 bases). Trimming shortened V by 0 bases and J by 1 base, and 9 bases separated the two germline ends. CDR1 and CDR2 from the germline V gene are MNHEY and SVGAGI. CDR3 length: 15 residues. The CDR3 DNA reads TGTGCCAGCAGTTACTCAGGAGGGTCCCAAGAGACCCAGTACTTC. Its translation: CASSYSGGSQETQYF.

As to this clone: At one of its ends the junction is not consistent with the germline gene, which may arise from a read error. The chain joins TRBV7-7 to TRBJ2-5, with 7 nucleotides matching TRBD2. CDR1 is SSHAT and CDR2 is FNYEAQ in the germline V gene (reference sequence). This CDR3 region has 14 residues. CDR3 region: CASSLLAAWETQYF. As DNA, the CDR3 is TGTGCTAGCAGCCTTCTAGCGGCCTGGGAGACCCAGTACTTC.

This clone was seen more than once but under ten times. The rearrangement links TRBV7-8 to TRBJ2-7; the match to TRBD1 covers 7 bases. The CDR3 runs to 17 residues. CDR1 is SGHVS and CDR2 is FQNEAQ in the germline V gene. With 1 base clipped from V and 6 bases from J, the junction kept 15 bases outside the gene matches. Here the CDR3 reads CASSLVVDRTGFIEQYF. CDR3 bases: TGTGCCAGCAGCTTAGTAGTCGACAGGACAGGATTCATCGAGCAGTACTTC.